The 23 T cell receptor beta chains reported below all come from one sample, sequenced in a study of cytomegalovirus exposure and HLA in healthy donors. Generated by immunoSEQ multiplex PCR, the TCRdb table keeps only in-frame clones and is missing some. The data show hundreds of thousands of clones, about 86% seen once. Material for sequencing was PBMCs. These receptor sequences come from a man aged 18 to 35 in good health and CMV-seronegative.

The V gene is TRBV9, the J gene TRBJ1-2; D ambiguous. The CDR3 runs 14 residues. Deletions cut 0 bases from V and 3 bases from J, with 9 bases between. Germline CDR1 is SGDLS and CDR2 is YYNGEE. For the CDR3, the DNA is TGTGCCAGCAGCGTAGCTCCAGAAGACTATGGCTACACCTTC. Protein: CASSVAPEDYGYTF.

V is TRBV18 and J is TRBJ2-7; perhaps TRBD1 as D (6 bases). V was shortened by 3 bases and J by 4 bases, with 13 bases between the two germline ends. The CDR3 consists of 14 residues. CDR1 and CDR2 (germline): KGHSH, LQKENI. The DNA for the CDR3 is TGTGCCAGCTCACCTACCGGGACAACTTACGAGCAGTACTTC. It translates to CASSPTGTTYEQYF.

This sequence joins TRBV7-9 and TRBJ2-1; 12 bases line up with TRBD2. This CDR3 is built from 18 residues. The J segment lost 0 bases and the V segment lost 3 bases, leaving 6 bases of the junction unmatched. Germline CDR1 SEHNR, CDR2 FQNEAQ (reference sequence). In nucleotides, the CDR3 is TGTGCCAGCAGCTTTTGGCGGACTAGCGGGGACTCCTACAATGAGCAGTTCTTC. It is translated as CASSFWRTSGDSYNEQFF.

CDR3 bases: TGTGCCAGCAGCCCCCCGGGGAGTAGCGGGGAGCTGTTTTTT. Protein product: CASSPPGSSGELFF. V is TRBV11-3 and J is TRBJ2-2, with D tentatively TRBD2 (5 bases). CDR3 length: 14 amino acids. Trimming removed 5 bases from V and 7 bases from J, with 14 bases in between. From germline, CDR1 is SGHNT and CDR2 YENEEA. The full variable domain, its missing parts supplied by reference TRBV11-3 and TRBJ2-2, is EAGVVQSPRYKIIEKKQPVAFWCNPISGHNTLYWYLQNLGQGPELLIRYENEEAVDDSQLPKDRFSAERLKGVDSTLKIQPAELGDSAVYLCASSPPGSSGELFFGEGSRLTVL.

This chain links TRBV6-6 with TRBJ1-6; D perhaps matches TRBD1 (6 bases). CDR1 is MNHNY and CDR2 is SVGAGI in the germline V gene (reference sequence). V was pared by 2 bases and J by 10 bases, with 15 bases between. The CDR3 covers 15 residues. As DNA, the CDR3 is TGTGCCAGCAGTTACGGAGGGGGGGAAGGGTCACCCCTCCACTTT. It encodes CASSYGGGEGSPLHF.

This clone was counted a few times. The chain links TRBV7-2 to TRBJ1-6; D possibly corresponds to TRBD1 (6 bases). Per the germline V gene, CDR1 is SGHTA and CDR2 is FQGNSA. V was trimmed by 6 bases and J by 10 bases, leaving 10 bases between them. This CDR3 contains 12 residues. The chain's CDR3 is CASRPQGSPLHF. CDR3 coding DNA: TGTGCCAGCAGGCCACAGGGATCACCCCTCCACTTT.

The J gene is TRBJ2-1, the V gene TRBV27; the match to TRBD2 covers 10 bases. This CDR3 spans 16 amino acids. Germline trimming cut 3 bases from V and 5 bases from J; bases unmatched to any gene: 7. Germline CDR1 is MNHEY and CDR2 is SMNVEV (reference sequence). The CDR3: CASSFNQLAGNNEQFF. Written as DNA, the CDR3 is TGTGCCAGCAGTTTCAACCAACTAGCGGGGAACAATGAGCAGTTCTTC.

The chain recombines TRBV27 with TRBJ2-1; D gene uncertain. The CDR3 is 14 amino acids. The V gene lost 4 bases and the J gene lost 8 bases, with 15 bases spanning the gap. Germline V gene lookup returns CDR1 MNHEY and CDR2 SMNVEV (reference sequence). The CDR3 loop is CASSSLVSLDEQFF. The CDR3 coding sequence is TGTGCCAGCAGTTCATTGGTTTCACTCGATGAGCAGTTCTTC.

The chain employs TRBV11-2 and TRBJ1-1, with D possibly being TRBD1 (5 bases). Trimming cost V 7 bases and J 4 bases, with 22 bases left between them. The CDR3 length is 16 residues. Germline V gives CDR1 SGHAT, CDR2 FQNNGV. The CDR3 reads CASTQLTSQVPTEAFF. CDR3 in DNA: TGTGCCAGCACACAGCTTACATCACAGGTGCCCACTGAAGCTTTCTTT.

CDR3 amino acids: CAISNLDLAGIPNEQYF. CDR3 sequence (DNA): TGTGCCATCAGCAACCTTGACTTAGCGGGAATCCCCAACGAGCAGTACTTC. J is TRBJ2-7 and V is TRBV10-3; 8 bases map to TRBD2. Trimming cost V 6 bases and J 5 bases; bases outside gene matches: 18. This CDR3 has 17 residues. Germline V CDR1 and CDR2: ENHRY, SYGVKD.

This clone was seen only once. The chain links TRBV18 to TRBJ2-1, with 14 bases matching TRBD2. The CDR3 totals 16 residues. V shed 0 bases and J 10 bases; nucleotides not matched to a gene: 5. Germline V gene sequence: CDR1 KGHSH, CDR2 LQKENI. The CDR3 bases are TGTGCCAGCTCACCACCGGGACTAGCGGGAGTTCACGAGCAGTTCTTC. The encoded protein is CASSPPGLAGVHEQFF.

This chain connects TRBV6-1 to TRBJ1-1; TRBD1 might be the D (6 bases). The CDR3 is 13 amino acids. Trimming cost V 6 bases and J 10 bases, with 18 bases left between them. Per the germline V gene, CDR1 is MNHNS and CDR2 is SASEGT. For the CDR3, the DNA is TGTGCCAGCAGGGATCCGCCGGGACAATCAGCTTTCTTT. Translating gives CASRDPPGQSAFF.

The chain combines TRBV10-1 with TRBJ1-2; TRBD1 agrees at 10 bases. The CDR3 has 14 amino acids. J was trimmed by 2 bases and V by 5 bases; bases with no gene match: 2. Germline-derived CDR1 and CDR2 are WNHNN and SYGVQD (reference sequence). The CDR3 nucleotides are TGCGCCAGCAGTCCGGGACAGGGGAACTATGGCTACACCTTC. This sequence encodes CASSPGQGNYGYTF.

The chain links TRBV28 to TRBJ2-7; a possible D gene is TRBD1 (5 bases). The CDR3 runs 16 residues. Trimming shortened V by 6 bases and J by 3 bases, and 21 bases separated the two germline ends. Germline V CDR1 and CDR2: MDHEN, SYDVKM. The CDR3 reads CASSPKDSPIYYEQYF. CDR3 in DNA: TGTGCCAGCAGCCCCAAAGACAGCCCCATTTACTACGAGCAGTACTTC.

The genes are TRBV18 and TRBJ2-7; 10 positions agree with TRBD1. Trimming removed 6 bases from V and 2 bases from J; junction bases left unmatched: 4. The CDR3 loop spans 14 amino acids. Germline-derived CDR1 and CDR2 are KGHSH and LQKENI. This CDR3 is CASSSGTGAYEQYF. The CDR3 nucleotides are TGTGCCAGCTCGTCCGGGACAGGGGCCTACGAGCAGTACTTC.

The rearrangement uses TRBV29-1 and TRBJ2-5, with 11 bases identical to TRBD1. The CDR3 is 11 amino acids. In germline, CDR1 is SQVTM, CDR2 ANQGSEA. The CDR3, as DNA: TGCTCTGGACAGGGGGCGGGGACCCAGTACTTC. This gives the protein CSGQGAGTQYF.

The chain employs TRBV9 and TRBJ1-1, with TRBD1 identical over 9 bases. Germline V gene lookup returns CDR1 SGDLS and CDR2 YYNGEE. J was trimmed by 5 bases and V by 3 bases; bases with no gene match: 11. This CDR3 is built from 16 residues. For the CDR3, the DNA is TGTGCCAGCAGCGCGGGACAGGGAATTATCGGGACTGAAGCTTTCTTT. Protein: CASSAGQGIIGTEAFF.

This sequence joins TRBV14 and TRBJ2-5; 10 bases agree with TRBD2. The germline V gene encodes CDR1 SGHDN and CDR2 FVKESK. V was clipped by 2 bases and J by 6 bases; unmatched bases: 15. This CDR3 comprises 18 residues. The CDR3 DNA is TGTGCCAGCAGCCAATGGGCCCCCGGGACTAGCGTTATAAAGACCCAGTACTTC. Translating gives CASSQWAPGTSVIKTQYF.

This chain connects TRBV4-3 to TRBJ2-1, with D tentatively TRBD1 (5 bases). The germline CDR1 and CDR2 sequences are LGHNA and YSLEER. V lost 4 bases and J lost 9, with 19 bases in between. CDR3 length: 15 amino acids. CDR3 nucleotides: TGCGCCAGCAGCCTTTTCCACCAGGGTGGTGGTGAGCAGTTCTTC. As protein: CASSLFHQGGGEQFF.

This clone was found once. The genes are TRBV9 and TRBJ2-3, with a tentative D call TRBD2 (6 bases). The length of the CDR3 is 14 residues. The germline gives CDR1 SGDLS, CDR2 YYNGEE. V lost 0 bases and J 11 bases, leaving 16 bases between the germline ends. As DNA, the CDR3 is TGTGCCAGCAGCGTAGAATTAGCGGACGTCAGGCAGTATTTT. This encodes CASSVELADVRQYF. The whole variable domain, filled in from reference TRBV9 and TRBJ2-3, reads DSGVTQTPKHLITATGQRVTLRCSPRSGDLSVYWYQQSLDQGLQFLIQYYNGEERAKGNILERFSAQQFPDLHSELNLSSLELGDSALYFCASSVELADVRQYFGPGTRLTVL.

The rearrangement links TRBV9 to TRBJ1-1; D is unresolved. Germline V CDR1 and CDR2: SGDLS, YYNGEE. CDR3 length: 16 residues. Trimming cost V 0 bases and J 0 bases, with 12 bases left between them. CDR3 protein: CASSVAPTVMNTEAFF. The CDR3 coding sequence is TGTGCCAGCAGCGTAGCCCCCACAGTGATGAACACTGAAGCTTTCTTT.

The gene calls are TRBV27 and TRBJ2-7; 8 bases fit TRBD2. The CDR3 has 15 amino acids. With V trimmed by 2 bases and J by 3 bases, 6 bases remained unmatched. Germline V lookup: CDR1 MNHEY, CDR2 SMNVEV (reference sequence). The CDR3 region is CASSLRGGLFYEQYF. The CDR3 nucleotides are TGTGCCAGCAGTTTACGGGGGGGCTTATTCTACGAGCAGTACTTC.

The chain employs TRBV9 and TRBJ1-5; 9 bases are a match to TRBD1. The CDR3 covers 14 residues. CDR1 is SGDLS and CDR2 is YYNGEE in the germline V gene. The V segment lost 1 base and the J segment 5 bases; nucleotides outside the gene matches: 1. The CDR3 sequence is CASSVTGGDQPQHF. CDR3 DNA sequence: TGTGCCAGCAGCGTAACAGGGGGCGATCAGCCCCAGCATTTT.